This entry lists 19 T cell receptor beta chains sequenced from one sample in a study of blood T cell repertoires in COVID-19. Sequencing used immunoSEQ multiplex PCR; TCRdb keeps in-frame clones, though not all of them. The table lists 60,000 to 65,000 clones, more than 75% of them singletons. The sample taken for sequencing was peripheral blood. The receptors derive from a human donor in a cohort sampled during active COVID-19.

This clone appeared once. The CDR3 sequence is CASSPGLTYEQYF. The CDR3 nucleotides are TGTGCCAGTAGTCCGGGACTTACCTACGAGCAGTACTTC. The chain couples TRBV19 to TRBJ2-7; maybe TRBD2 (6 bases). CDR3 length equals 13 residues. V dropped 5 bases and J dropped 2 bases, with 10 bases sitting between them. CDR1 and CDR2 (germline): LNHDA, SQIVND (reference sequence).

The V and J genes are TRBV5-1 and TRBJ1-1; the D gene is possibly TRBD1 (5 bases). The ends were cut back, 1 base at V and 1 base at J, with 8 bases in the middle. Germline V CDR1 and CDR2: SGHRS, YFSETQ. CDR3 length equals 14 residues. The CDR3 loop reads CASSLFGANTEAFF. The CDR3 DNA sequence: TGCGCCAGCAGCTTGTTTGGGGCGAACACTGAAGCTTTCTTT.

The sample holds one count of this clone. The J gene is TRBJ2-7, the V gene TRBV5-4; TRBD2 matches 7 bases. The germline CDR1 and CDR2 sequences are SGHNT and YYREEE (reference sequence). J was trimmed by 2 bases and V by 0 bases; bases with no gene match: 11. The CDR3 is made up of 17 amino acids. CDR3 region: CASSLAEGRGRPYEQYF. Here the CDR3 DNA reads TGTGCCAGCAGCTTGGCCGAGGGGCGGGGGAGACCCTACGAGCAGTACTTC.

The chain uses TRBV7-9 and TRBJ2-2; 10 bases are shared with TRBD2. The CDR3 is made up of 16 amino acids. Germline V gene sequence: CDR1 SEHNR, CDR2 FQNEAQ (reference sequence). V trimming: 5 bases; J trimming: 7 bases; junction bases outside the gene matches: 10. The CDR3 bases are TGTGCCAGCAGCCCCGGGAAACTAGCGGGGTTCGGGGAGCTGTTTTTT. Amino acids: CASSPGKLAGFGELFF.

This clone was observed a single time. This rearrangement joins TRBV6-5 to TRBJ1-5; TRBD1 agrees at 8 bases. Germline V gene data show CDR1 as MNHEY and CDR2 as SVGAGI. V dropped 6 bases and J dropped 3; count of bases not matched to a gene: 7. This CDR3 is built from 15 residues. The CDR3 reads CASREDRANNQPQHF. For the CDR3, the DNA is TGTGCCAGCAGGGAGGACAGGGCGAACAATCAGCCCCAGCATTTT.

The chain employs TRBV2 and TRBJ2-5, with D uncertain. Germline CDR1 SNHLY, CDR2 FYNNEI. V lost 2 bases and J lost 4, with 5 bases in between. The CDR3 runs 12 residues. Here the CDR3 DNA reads TGTGCCAGCAGTGAATTCAGAGAGACCCAGTACTTC. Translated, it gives CASSEFRETQYF.

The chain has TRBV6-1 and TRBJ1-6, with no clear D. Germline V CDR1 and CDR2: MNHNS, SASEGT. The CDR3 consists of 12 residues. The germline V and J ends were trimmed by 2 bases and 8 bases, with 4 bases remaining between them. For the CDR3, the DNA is TGTGCCAGCAGTGAAACACATTCACCCCTCCACTTT. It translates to CASSETHSPLHF.

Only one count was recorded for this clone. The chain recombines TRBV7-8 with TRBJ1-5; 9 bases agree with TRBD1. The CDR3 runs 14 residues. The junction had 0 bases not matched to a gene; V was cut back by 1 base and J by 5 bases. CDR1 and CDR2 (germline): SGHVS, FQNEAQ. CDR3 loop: CASSLGTGDQPQHF. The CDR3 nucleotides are TGTGCCAGCAGCTTAGGGACAGGGGATCAGCCCCAGCATTTT. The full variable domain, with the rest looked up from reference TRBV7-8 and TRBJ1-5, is GAGVSQSPRYKVAKRGQDVALRCDPISGHVSLFWYQQALGQGPEFLTYFQNEAQLDKSGLPSDRFFAERPEGSVSTLKIQRTQQEDSAVYLCASSLGTGDQPQHFGDGTRLSIL.

This chain's CDR3 is CASSLEVGQRLFF. The CDR3 nucleotides are TGTGCCAGCAGCCTAGAAGTGGGACAGCGCCTATTCTTT. The chain recombines TRBV11-1 with TRBJ1-1; 7 positions agree with TRBD1. CDR1 SGHAT and CDR2 FQDESV come from the germline V gene (reference sequence). This CDR3 has 13 residues. J gave up 14 bases and V 5 bases, and 14 bases lay outside the gene matches.

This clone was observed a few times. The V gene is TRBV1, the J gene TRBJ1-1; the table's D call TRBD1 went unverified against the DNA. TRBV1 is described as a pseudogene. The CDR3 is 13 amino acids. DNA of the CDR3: TGCACCAGCAGATCCGGGACAGGGATCCGGTCTTTCTTT. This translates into CTSRSGTGIRSFF.

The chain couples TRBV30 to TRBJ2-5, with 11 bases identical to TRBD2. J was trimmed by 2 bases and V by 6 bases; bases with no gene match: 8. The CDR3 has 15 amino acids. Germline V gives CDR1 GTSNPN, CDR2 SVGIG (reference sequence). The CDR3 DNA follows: TGTGCCTGTGGTAGCGGGGGGGCGGGACAAGAGACCCAGTACTTC. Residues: CACGSGGAGQETQYF.

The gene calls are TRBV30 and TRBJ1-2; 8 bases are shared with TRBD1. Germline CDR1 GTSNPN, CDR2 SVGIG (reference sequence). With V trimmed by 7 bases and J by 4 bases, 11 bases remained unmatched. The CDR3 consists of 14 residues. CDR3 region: CASDQGAFGYGYTF. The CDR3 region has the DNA TGTGCCTCAGACCAGGGGGCTTTCGGCTATGGCTACACCTTC.

CDR3 DNA sequence: TGTGCTAGTGGTCAGAGCGATCTCTCGAGACGTAGCGGCTATGGCTACACCTTC. This encodes CASGQSDLSRRSGYGYTF. The chain employs TRBV12-5 and TRBJ1-2; no reliable D call. Germline CDR1 and CDR2: LGHNT and FRNRAP. Trimming took off 5 bases at V and 4 bases at J, with 26 bases between the two ends. This CDR3 region has 18 residues.

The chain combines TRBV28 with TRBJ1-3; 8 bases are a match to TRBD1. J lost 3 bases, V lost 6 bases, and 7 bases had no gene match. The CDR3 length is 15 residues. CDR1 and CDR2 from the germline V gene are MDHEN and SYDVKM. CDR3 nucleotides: TGTGCCAGCAGAAAAACAGGGGGTGGTGGAAACACCATATATTTT. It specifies CASRKTGGGGNTIYF.

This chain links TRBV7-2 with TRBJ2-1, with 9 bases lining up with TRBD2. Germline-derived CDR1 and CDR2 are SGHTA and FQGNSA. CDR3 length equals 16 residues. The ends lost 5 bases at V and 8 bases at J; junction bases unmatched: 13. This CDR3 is CASSPRGGGAVDEQFF. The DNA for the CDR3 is TGTGCCAGCAGCCCGAGGGGCGGGGGGGCCGTCGATGAGCAGTTCTTC.

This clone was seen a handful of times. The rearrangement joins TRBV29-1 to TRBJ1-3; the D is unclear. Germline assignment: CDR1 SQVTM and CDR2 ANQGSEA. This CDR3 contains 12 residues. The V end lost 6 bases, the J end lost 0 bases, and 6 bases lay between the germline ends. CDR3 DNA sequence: TGCAGCGTAAGCAACTCTGGAAACACCATATATTTT. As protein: CSVSNSGNTIYF. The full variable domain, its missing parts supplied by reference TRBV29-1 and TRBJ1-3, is SAVISQKPSRDICQRGTSLTIQCQVDSQVTMMFWYRQQPGQSLTLIATANQGSEATYESGFVIDKFPISRPNLTFSTLTVSNMSPEDSSIYLCSVSNSGNTIYFGEGSWLTVV.

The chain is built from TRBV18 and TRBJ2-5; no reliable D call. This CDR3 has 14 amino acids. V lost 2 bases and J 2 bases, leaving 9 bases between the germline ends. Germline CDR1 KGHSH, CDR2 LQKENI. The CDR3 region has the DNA TGTGCCAGCTCACCAATCCAGGTTCAAGAGACCCAGTACTTC. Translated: CASSPIQVQETQYF.

In DNA, the CDR3 is TGTGCCAGCAGCCAGAACGGACAGGGGGGGAATGAAAAACTGTTTTTT. Its protein product is CASSQNGQGGNEKLFF. The V call is TRBV4-2, the J call TRBJ1-4; 10 nucleotides agree with TRBD1. The germline V gene encodes CDR1 LGHNA and CDR2 YNFKEQ. V gave up 3 bases and J gave up 5 bases; unmatched junction bases: 6. The CDR3 is made up of 16 amino acids.

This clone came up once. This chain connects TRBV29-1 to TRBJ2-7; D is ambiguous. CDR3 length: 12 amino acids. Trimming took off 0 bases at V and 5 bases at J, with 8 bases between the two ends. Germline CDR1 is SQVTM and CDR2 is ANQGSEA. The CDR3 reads CSVEEGGHEQYF. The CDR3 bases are TGCAGCGTTGAAGAAGGCGGTCACGAGCAGTACTTC.